This TCR beta chain was obtained from a study of vaccination effects on CD4 cells after COVID-19 (dated by TCRdb to the early 2020s). The study in broad terms: The ViraFEST assay stimulated PBMC with viral peptide pools and then used TCR sequencing to identify antigen-specific CD4+ T cell clonotypes by expansion. Each participant got two doses of an mRNA SARS-CoV-2 vaccine, either BNT162b2 or mRNA-1273. About 1.8 million PBMC per well were cultured with approximately 10 ug/ml peptides in IMDM containing about 5% human AB serum, around 9.7 IU/ml IL-2 and gentamicin. SARS-CoV-2 spike-specific CD4+ TCR repertoires from before and after mRNA vaccination were compared in COVID-19 convalescent patients and in infection-naive vaccine recipients. A total of 10 COVID-19 convalescent patients and several SARS-CoV-2-naive healthy vaccine recipients were included in the full study. In the study, cultures from other donors were sequenced using the Oncomine TCR Beta short-read assay on an Illumina iSeq 100. Results the study describes overall, beyond this receptor: In healthy vaccine recipients, vaccine-induced clones were almost all SARS-CoV-2 mono-reactive, with only 1 of 255 being cross-reactive with common cold coronaviruses. Clones induced by infection and clones induced by vaccination both contracted markedly at late timepoints after vaccination, which fits with T cell responses waning over time. The study was limited by a small number of convalescent patients, and early post-infection timepoints were lacking.

The CDR3 holds 11 amino acids from the cysteine to the phenylalanine. Only the CDR3 DNA stays, 33 bases, in frame from base 1. The junction shows trimming of 7 bases on V and 4 bases on J, plus 8 bases between the germline ends. From the germline V gene, CDR1 is SQVTM and CDR2 is ANQGSEA. After less than 13 days of culture, CD4+ T cells were isolated with the EasySep CD4+ T cell isolation kit. Healthy vaccine recipients had no prior SARS-CoV-2 infection, confirmed by negative nucleocapsid antibodies before and after vaccination. Half of the culture medium was replaced with fresh IL-2-containing medium on days 3 and 7. Unless otherwise noted, each peptide stimulation condition was cultured in triplicate wells. Using Ficoll-Paque Plus gradient centrifugation, PBMC were separated from whole blood and then either used fresh or cryopreserved at -140C. Genomic DNA was extracted from cultured CD4+ T cells with the QIAamp micro DNA kit.

Regarding this clone: This receptor's antigen is unknown. There are no base qualities to consult, and no much larger clone falls within one base.

The receptor library was made with the immunoSEQ multiplex PCR assay. DNA from the cultured, isolated CD4+ T cells was subjected to TCR beta CDR3 sequencing. The original methods were these. Non-productive TCR sequences were removed and reads were trimmed to the CDR3 region, keeping CDR3s of at least 7 amino acids. The MANAFEST web app was used to pick out antigen-specific clonotypes by comparing their expansion in peptide wells with that in reference cultures. To be called positive, a clone needed expansion at FDR<0.05 compared with the reference and with all other wells, an odds ratio greater than 5, and a frequency greater than 0.1% in two replicate wells. A clonotype was defined as cross-reactive if the clonotype was significantly expanded both in SARS-CoV-2 spike wells and in at least one common cold coronavirus spike condition. CDR3 similarity was assessed by Levenshtein distance with the stringdist R package, and unrooted trees were built with ape in R 3.6.1. Held by TCRdb, this immuneACCESS table contains in-frame sequences only and omits some clones. Under half of the omission traces to an unresolved V gene where checked; the cause of the rest is unknown. Clone size and V and J calls were adopted from that table, with D and trimming inferred from the DNA. The sample table records about 74,000 clones; roughly 80% of these occur just once. The top ten clonotypes cover about 2.1% of the sample.

In this chain, TRBV29-1 is recombined with TRBJ1-3, with the D gene not confidently named. This clonotype was obtained from a human donor who received a COVID-19 vaccine. The sequenced sample was CD4+ T cells from PBMCs cultured without peptide, obtained before COVID-19 vaccination. The CDR3 reads CSARVGNTIYF. The DNA is as follows: TGCAGCGCCCGGGTGGGAAACACCATATATTTT.